The 26 T cell receptor beta chains below were found in one sample sequenced in a study of CD8 T cells in Susac syndrome. With random hexamers, reverse transcription was performed on about 0.5 to 1 ug of RNA. From the immunoSEQ multiplex PCR reads, TCRdb called clonotypes with MiXCR, one entry per CDR3 protein. The table lists about 180,000 distinct CDR3 sequences, 85% to 95% of them singletons. Source material: CD4+ T cells from PBMCs. The receptors derive from a human donor with Susac syndrome.

The V and J genes are TRBV2 and TRBJ2-3, with TRBD1 as a possible D gene (6 bases). Trimming stripped 2 bases from V and 4 bases from J, with 13 bases between. Germline V CDR1 and CDR2: SNHLY, FYNNEI. The CDR3 spans 15 residues. This CDR3 reads CASSEWSGAADTQYF. CDR3 in DNA: TGTGCCAGCAGTGAATGGTCAGGGGCAGCAGATACGCAGTATTTT.

V gene TRBV6-5 combines with J gene TRBJ1-5, with 8 bases aligning to TRBD1. J gave up 3 bases and V 6 bases, and 4 bases lay outside the gene matches. The CDR3 contains 14 residues. Germline V gene data show CDR1 as MNHEY and CDR2 as SVGAGI. CDR3 coding DNA: TGTGCCAGCAGCTCGACAGGGGTCAATCAGCCCCAGCATTTT. Protein product: CASSSTGVNQPQHF.

The rearrangement joins TRBV29-1 to TRBJ2-7; D is perhaps TRBD1 or TRBD2 (7 bases each). Germline V gene sequence: CDR1 SQVTM, CDR2 ANQGSEA. The germline V and J ends were trimmed by 6 bases and 1 base, with 16 bases remaining between them. The CDR3 totals 14 residues. In nucleotides, the CDR3 is TGCAGCGTCGAGCAGGGGGACTATTCCTACGAGCAGTACTTC. It is translated as CSVEQGDYSYEQYF.

The chain combines TRBV15 with TRBJ1-1, with TRBD1 identical over 7 bases. The germline V gene has CDR1 LNHNV and CDR2 YYDKDF (reference sequence). V was clipped by 3 bases and J by 4 bases; unmatched bases: 5. There are 14 residues in the CDR3. The CDR3 here is CATSRDRSSTEAFF. CDR3 coding DNA: TGTGCCACCAGCAGGGACAGGAGCAGCACTGAAGCTTTCTTT.

CDR3 coding DNA: TGTGCCAGCAGCTTGGGGACAGGGCTGTCCTATAATTCACCCCTCCACTTT. Amino acids: CASSLGTGLSYNSPLHF. The V and J genes are TRBV7-8 and TRBJ1-6; 9 bases map to TRBD1. Per germline, CDR1 SGHVS and CDR2 FQNEAQ. With 3 bases clipped from V and 1 base from J, the junction kept 4 bases outside the gene matches. The CDR3 contains 17 residues.

The gene calls are TRBV25-1 and TRBJ2-5, with D possibly matching TRBD2 (6 bases). Germline V CDR1 and CDR2: MGHDK, SYGVNS. Trimming stripped 3 bases from V and 2 bases from J, with 10 bases between. The CDR3 length is 14 residues. The CDR3 reads CASSDGTLQETQYF. As DNA, the CDR3 is TGTGCCAGCAGTGACGGGACTCTGCAAGAGACCCAGTACTTC.

The genes are TRBV7-9 and TRBJ1-4; weak D call: TRBD1 (6 bases). The CDR3 loop spans 17 amino acids. V lost 0 bases, J lost 4 bases, and 15 bases lay in between. The germline V gene encodes CDR1 SEHNR and CDR2 FQNEAQ (reference sequence). The CDR3 is CASSLAQDSALNEKLFF. Written as DNA, the CDR3 is TGTGCCAGCAGCTTAGCGCAGGACAGCGCCCTTAATGAAAAACTGTTTTTT.

V is TRBV20-1 and J is TRBJ1-2; D unresolved. V lost 2 bases and J 6 bases, leaving 16 bases between the germline ends. Germline V lookup: CDR1 DFQATT, CDR2 SNEGSKA (reference sequence). The CDR3 runs 14 residues. The DNA for the CDR3 is TGCAGTGCTAGATCTACGAGGGCTTTCGATGGCTACACCTTC. This translates into CSARSTRAFDGYTF.

The V and J genes are TRBV20-1 and TRBJ2-7, with TRBD1 matching over 7 bases. The CDR3 has 16 amino acids. The ends lost 0 bases at V and 7 bases at J; junction bases unmatched: 15. Germline lookup yields CDR1 DFQATT and CDR2 SNEGSKA (reference sequence). This CDR3 reads CSARDRGTATPGEQYF. CDR3 nucleotides: TGCAGTGCTAGAGATCGTGGGACAGCGACTCCGGGAGAGCAGTACTTC.

For the CDR3, the DNA is TGTGCCAGCAGTCCGACGCGGAACAGTTTGAGAACTGAAGCTTTCTTT. This encodes CASSPTRNSLRTEAFF. The V and J genes are TRBV12-3 or TRBV12-4 and TRBJ1-1; D is unresolved. Trimming took 5 bases from V and 5 from J, leaving 21 bases between them. CDR3 length equals 16 residues.

The rearrangement joins TRBV5-1 to TRBJ2-3; the D gene could be TRBD1 or TRBD2 (5 bases each). The CDR3 covers 15 residues. Germline assignment: CDR1 SGHRS and CDR2 YFSETQ. The V gene lost 1 base and the J gene lost 2 bases, with 11 bases spanning the gap. The CDR3 DNA sequence: TGCGCCAGCAGCTTGACCGGGACCACCACAGATACGCAGTATTTT. Translation: CASSLTGTTTDTQYF.

The V and J genes are TRBV10-3 and TRBJ2-7; 12 bases fit TRBD2. J gave up 0 bases and V 6 bases, and 6 bases lay outside the gene matches. CDR3 length: 16 residues. Per the germline V gene, CDR1 is ENHRY and CDR2 is SYGVKD. The CDR3 DNA is TGTGCCATCAGAACTGGACTAGCGGGGAGCTCCTACGAGCAGTACTTC. It translates to CAIRTGLAGSSYEQYF.

This chain uses TRBV19 with TRBJ2-7, with D tentatively TRBD1 (5 bases). Trimming took off 6 bases at V and 7 bases at J, with 10 bases between the two ends. This CDR3 has 11 amino acids. Per the germline V gene, CDR1 is LNHDA and CDR2 is SQIVND (reference sequence). For the CDR3, the DNA is TGTGCCAGTAGGGCGAAGGGGGAGCAGTACTTC. Protein: CASRAKGEQYF.

This chain connects TRBV19 to TRBJ2-1; the match to TRBD1 covers 7 bases. After removal of 8 bases from V and 0 bases from J, the junction contained 4 bases not matched to a gene. CDR3 size: 14 residues. Germline assignment: CDR1 LNHDA and CDR2 SQIVND (reference sequence). CDR3 sequence (DNA): TGTGCCAGTTCGGACAGGAGCTCCTACAATGAGCAGTTCTTC. This translates into CASSDRSSYNEQFF.

This chain links TRBV6-2 or TRBV6-3 with TRBJ1-2; D ambiguous. V lost 7 bases and J 8 bases, leaving 17 bases between the germline ends. The CDR3 totals 13 residues. CDR1 and CDR2 from the germline V gene are MNHEY and SVGEGT. The CDR3 coding sequence is TGTGCCAGCACTGGTGGATTCGTTACGGGCTACACCTTC. It yields the protein CASTGGFVTGYTF.

V is TRBV20-1 and J is TRBJ2-1, with TRBD2 matching 7 bases. The V gene end was trimmed by 3 bases and the J gene end by 6 bases; junction bases not matched to a gene: 5. Germline values: CDR1 DFQATT, CDR2 SNEGSKA (reference sequence). The CDR3 contains 13 residues. The CDR3 protein is CSARERLANEQFF. The CDR3 DNA sequence: TGCAGTGCTAGGGAACGACTAGCCAATGAGCAGTTCTTC.

This chain joins TRBV3-1 and TRBJ1-1; possibly TRBD1 for D (6 bases). Germline-derived CDR1 and CDR2 are LGHDT and YNNKEL (reference sequence). The CDR3 spans 14 residues. Trimming took 4 bases from V and 0 from J, leaving 9 bases between them. CDR3 sequence: CASSRGTMNTEAFF. The CDR3 DNA follows: TGTGCCAGCAGCCGTGGGACAATGAACACTGAAGCTTTCTTT. Based on the CDR3 plus reference TRBV3-1 and TRBJ1-1, the full variable domain is DTAVSQTPKYLVTQMGNDKSIKCEQNLGHDTMYWYKQDSKKFLKIMFSYNNKELIINETVPNRFSPKSPDKAHLNLHINSLELGDSAVYFCASSRGTMNTEAFFGQGTRLTVV.

This chain connects TRBV5-6 to TRBJ2-1; maybe TRBD2 (6 bases). V lost 3 bases and J 6 bases, leaving 16 bases between the germline ends. Germline V gives CDR1 SGHDT, CDR2 YYEEEE. This CDR3 contains 15 residues. The CDR3 protein is CASSWMGLVPNEQFF. DNA of the CDR3: TGTGCCAGCAGCTGGATGGGACTTGTACCCAATGAGCAGTTCTTC. Using reference TRBV5-6 and TRBJ2-1 for the parts outside the CDR3, the full variable domain is DAGVTQSPTHLIKTRGQQVTLRCSPKSGHDTVSWYQQALGQGPQFIFQYYEEEERQRGNFPDRFSGHQFPNYSSELNVNALLLGDSALYLCASSWMGLVPNEQFFGPGTRLTVL.

The chain uses TRBV12-3 or TRBV12-4 and TRBJ1-5; no definite D call. CDR3 length equals 14 residues. Trimming pared 2 bases from V and 7 bases from J, leaving 12 bases between. The CDR3 spells CASSLRVGKQPQHF. As DNA, the CDR3 is TGTGCCAGCAGTTTAAGGGTTGGGAAACAGCCCCAGCATTTT.

The chain is built from TRBV10-3 and TRBJ2-3; 7 positions match TRBD1. CDR1 ENHRY and CDR2 SYGVKD come from the germline V gene. J lost 3 bases, V lost 10 bases, and 19 bases had no gene match. This CDR3 has 17 amino acids. CDR3 sequence reads: CATQGAGLGGATDTQYF. The CDR3 bases are TGTGCCACTCAGGGCGCTGGGTTAGGGGGCGCGACAGATACGCAGTATTTT.

This clonotype has just a few counts. The chain is built from TRBV7-2 and TRBJ1-6; D may be TRBD1 (6 bases). Germline lookup yields CDR1 SGHTA and CDR2 FQGNSA. There are 16 residues in the CDR3. The V and J ends lost 3 bases and 1 base respectively, with 10 bases between them. CDR3 sequence (DNA): TGTGCCAGCAGCTTGAGCCAGGGGTCCTATAATTCACCCCTCCACTTT. Encoded protein: CASSLSQGSYNSPLHF.

The chain couples TRBV5-4 to TRBJ1-2, with 7 nucleotides matching TRBD1. This CDR3 has 15 amino acids. V lost 3 bases to trimming and J lost 3 bases; unmatched junction nucleotides: 8. CDR1 SGHNT and CDR2 YYREEE come from the germline V gene (reference sequence). The CDR3 nucleotides are TGTGCCAGCAGCTGGGGACAGTCCTCGCACTATGGCTACACCTTC. This translates into CASSWGQSSHYGYTF.

The rearrangement uses TRBV12-3 or TRBV12-4 and TRBJ1-5, with a weak D call TRBD1 (6 bases). The CDR3 sequence is 14 residues long. V lost 3 bases and J 2 bases, leaving 8 bases between the germline ends. The CDR3 region has the DNA TGTGCCAGCAGTTTGTCAGGGGGCAATCAGCCCCAGCATTTT. Translation gives CASSLSGGNQPQHF.

V gene TRBV20-1 combines with J gene TRBJ2-3; 10 bases are a match to TRBD2. The length of the CDR3 is 15 residues. Unmatched junction bases numbered 9, after V lost 6 bases and J lost 3 bases. The V gene's germline CDR1 is DFQATT and CDR2 SNEGSKA (reference sequence). The DNA for the CDR3 is TGCAGTGCGGTCGAAGCAGCGGGAGGGACAGATACGCAGTATTTT. Its protein is CSAVEAAGGTDTQYF.

V usage is TRBV5-1 and J usage is TRBJ2-7; 8 bases agree with TRBD1. The ends lost 0 bases at V and 5 bases at J; junction bases unmatched: 4. Germline values: CDR1 SGHRS, CDR2 YFSETQ. The CDR3 totals 14 residues. The CDR3 sequence: CASSLGQGYHEQYF. The DNA of the CDR3 is TGCGCCAGCAGCTTGGGACAGGGGTACCACGAGCAGTACTTC. The full variable domain, rest sourced from reference TRBV5-1 and TRBJ2-7, is KAGVTQTPRYLIKTRGQQVTLSCSPISGHRSVSWYQQTPGQGLQFLFEYFSETQRNKGNFPGRFSGRQFSNSRSEMNVSTLELGDSALYLCASSLGQGYHEQYFGPGTRLTVT.

The V and J genes are TRBV20-1 and TRBJ2-7; 8 positions match TRBD2. Germline V lookup: CDR1 DFQATT, CDR2 SNEGSKA (reference sequence). CDR3 length: 14 residues. After removal of 6 bases from V and 2 bases from J, the junction contained 9 bases not matched to a gene. In nucleotides, the CDR3 is TGCAGTGCCCGGGATAGCGGGACAACCTACGAGCAGTACTTC. Protein sequence: CSARDSGTTYEQYF.